The 6 T cell receptor beta chains reported below all come from one sample, sequenced in a study of identical twins. One entry per CDR3 protein results from TCRdb running MiXCR on the 5' RACE reads. Of roughly 540,000 distinct CDR3 sequences detected, less than 25% appear once; the ten largest clones hold approximately 0.95%. The data were also submitted as part of a second study, on T cells expressing NK-cell markers.

Material for sequencing was CD4+ T cells sorted from blood. The receptors here all came from a woman under 30 in good health.

The chain links TRBV6-2 or TRBV6-3 to TRBJ2-2; 8 nucleotides match TRBD2. V was clipped by 6 bases and J by 7 bases; unmatched bases: 13. Germline CDR1 MNHEY, CDR2 SVGEGT. The CDR3 covers 16 residues. As DNA, the CDR3 is TGTGCCAGCAGGCGGCTAGCGGGTTCGAGGGGCGGGGAGCTGTTTTTT. Its protein is CASRRLAGSRGGELFF.

This clonotype has just a few counts. This chain uses TRBV9 with TRBJ1-1; 7 bases are a match to TRBD1. CDR1 and CDR2 from the germline V gene are SGDLS and YYNGEE. After removal of 3 bases from V and 11 bases from J, the junction contained 10 bases not matched to a gene. The CDR3 runs 13 residues. CDR3 bases: TGTGCCAGCAGCGGGGACAGTCTAGGGTTGGCTTTCTTT. Protein sequence: CASSGDSLGLAFF.

This clonotype was seen repeatedly, ten times or more. This chain joins TRBV20-1 and TRBJ2-2, with D possibly being TRBD1 or TRBD2 (5 bases each). The length of the CDR3 is 15 residues. Trimming pared 5 bases from V and 0 bases from J, leaving 13 bases between. Germline values: CDR1 DFQATT, CDR2 SNEGSKA (reference sequence). CDR3 residues: CSAYDGTANTGELFF. Here the CDR3 DNA reads TGCAGTGCTTATGACGGGACGGCGAACACCGGGGAGCTGTTTTTT.

This sequence joins TRBV7-9 and TRBJ2-3; 8 bases match TRBD2. The J segment lost 3 bases and the V segment lost 10 bases, leaving 9 bases of the junction unmatched. This CDR3 contains 14 residues. CDR1 and CDR2 from the germline V gene are SEHNR and FQNEAQ (reference sequence). The CDR3, as DNA: TGTGCCACCTTAAGCGGGGGCCGGACAGATACGCAGTATTTT. This encodes CATLSGGRTDTQYF.

The chain links TRBV7-2 to TRBJ2-1, with 10 bases fitting TRBD2. V shed 0 bases and J 9 bases; nucleotides not matched to a gene: 5. This CDR3 has 15 amino acids. Germline CDR1 reads SGHTA; CDR2 reads FQGNSA. CDR3 in amino acids: CASSLASGRSAEQFF. CDR3 in DNA: TGTGCCAGCAGCTTAGCTAGCGGGAGGTCGGCTGAGCAGTTCTTC.

This clonotype showed up just a few times. The chain uses TRBV2 and TRBJ2-3; 10 positions agree with TRBD1. The V segment lost 5 bases and the J segment 7 bases; nucleotides outside the gene matches: 12. The CDR3 contains 16 residues. CDR1 is SNHLY and CDR2 is FYNNEI in the germline V gene. CDR3 protein: CASSPPGQGWLNTQYF. CDR3 nucleotide sequence: TGTGCCAGCAGTCCGCCGGGACAGGGGTGGTTAAATACGCAGTATTTT.